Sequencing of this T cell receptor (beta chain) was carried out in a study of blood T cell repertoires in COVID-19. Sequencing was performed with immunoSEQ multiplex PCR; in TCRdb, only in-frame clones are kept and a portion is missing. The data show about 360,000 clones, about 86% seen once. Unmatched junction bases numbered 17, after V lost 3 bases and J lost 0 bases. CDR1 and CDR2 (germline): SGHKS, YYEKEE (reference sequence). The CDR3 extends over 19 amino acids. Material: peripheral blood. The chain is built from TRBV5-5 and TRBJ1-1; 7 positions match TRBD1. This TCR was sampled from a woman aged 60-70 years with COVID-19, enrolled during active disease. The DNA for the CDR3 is TGTGCCAGCAGCTCCTTTAGACAGGGCCTTCCATTCATGAACACTGAAGCTTTCTTT. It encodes CASSSFRQGLPFMNTEAFF.